This T cell receptor beta chain was recovered during a study of technical replicates of blood from a few donors. Trimming left V 4 bases short and J 4 bases short, with 6 bases between. This CDR3 spans 12 amino acids. The V gene's germline CDR1 is SGHRS and CDR2 YFSETQ. The repertoire was sequenced with immunoSEQ multiplex PCR; TCRdb's copy has only in-frame clones and lacks some. The sample carries some 82,000 clones, 90% to 95% recorded once. This sequence was found in a human donor in good health. Sequencing was done on a sample of T cells isolated from PBMCs. This chain connects TRBV5-1 to TRBJ2-4, with D possibly matching TRBD1 (6 bases). The CDR3 DNA reads as TGCGCCAGCAGCGGGACAAAAAACATTCAGTACTTC. Translated: CASSGTKNIQYF.